Below are 13 T cell receptor beta chains sequenced from a single sample in a study of shared clonotypes between healthy human individuals. The repertoire was sequenced with immunoSEQ multiplex PCR; TCRdb's copy has only in-frame clones and lacks some. In the table there are 2 million to 2.5 million clones, roughly 92% of which are singletons. The specimen was naive CD4+ T cells from PBMCs. Sample subset: CD45RA+ positively selected. The receptor set was obtained from a man aged 18 to 30 in good health. Some clones in this sample may be carry-over from other donors' samples.

About this clone: This sample also contains other DNA sequences that code for the same CDR3. This sequence joins TRBV7-9 and TRBJ2-5, with TRBD2 as a possible D gene (5 bases). Germline CDR1 and CDR2: SEHNR and FQNEAQ (reference sequence). The CDR3 spans 12 residues. Trimming took off 5 bases at V and 5 bases at J, with 9 bases between the two ends. The CDR3 DNA reads as TGTGCCAGCAGCCCCACGGGGGAGACCCAGTACTTC. The encoded protein is CASSPTGETQYF.

In nucleotides, the CDR3 is TGTGCCAGCAGCCGTACGGGGATCCGCTCCTACGAGCAGTACTTC. This translates into CASSRTGIRSYEQYF. The chain links TRBV7-2 to TRBJ2-7; tentatively, D is TRBD2 (5 bases). V lost 5 bases to trimming and J lost 0 bases, with 14 bases between them. CDR3 size: 15 residues. CDR1 is SGHTA and CDR2 is FQGNSA in the germline V gene.

The chain couples TRBV11-2 to TRBJ1-1; D remains ambiguous. CDR3 size: 16 residues. Looked up from germline, CDR1 is SGHAT and CDR2 is FQNNGV. V was clipped by 1 base and J by 3 bases, with 15 bases between them. The CDR3 is CASSLGLRPTDTEAFF. The CDR3 DNA reads as TGTGCCAGCAGCTTAGGATTAAGGCCCACCGACACTGAAGCTTTCTTT.

The gene calls are TRBV5-1 and TRBJ2-5, with 7 bases aligning to TRBD2. Trimming took 4 bases from V and 1 from J; bases not matched to a gene: 7. The CDR3 loop spans 15 amino acids. From germline, CDR1 is SGHRS and CDR2 YFSETQ. DNA for the CDR3: TGCGCCAGCAGCACTCTGACTAGCAGCCAAGAGACCCAGTACTTC. It translates to CASSTLTSSQETQYF.

The CDR3 DNA reads as TGTGCCAGCAGCTTAACGCCCAGACAGGGGGCGGCAGATACGCAGTATTTT. This sequence encodes CASSLTPRQGAADTQYF. The genes are TRBV7-3 and TRBJ2-3; 10 bases align to TRBD1. The CDR3 loop spans 17 amino acids. Trimming cost V 0 bases and J 4 bases; bases outside gene matches: 7. CDR1 is SGHTA and CDR2 is FQGTGA in the germline V gene.

As concerns this clone: In the same sample, other DNA sequences code for this CDR3. The rearrangement uses TRBV9 and TRBJ1-2; perhaps TRBD1 as D (6 bases). The V gene lost 0 bases and the J gene lost 2 bases, with 8 bases spanning the gap. The CDR3 has 14 residues. Germline V gives CDR1 SGDLS, CDR2 YYNGEE. CDR3 in DNA: TGTGCCAGCAGCGTAGGACAGGAGAACTATGGCTACACCTTC. Residues: CASSVGQENYGYTF.

In regard to this clone: Other DNA sequences in this sample translate to the same CDR3. J is TRBJ2-5 and V is TRBV7-9, with D hard to call. V lost 4 bases, J lost 2 bases, and 5 bases lay in between. The CDR3 sequence is 12 residues long. The germline V gene encodes CDR1 SEHNR and CDR2 FQNEAQ (reference sequence). The CDR3 here is CASSSRQETQYF. The CDR3 DNA sequence: TGTGCCAGCAGCTCCCGACAAGAGACCCAGTACTTC.

The rearrangement uses TRBV5-4 and TRBJ2-6; D is ambiguous. V lost 6 bases to trimming and J lost 0 bases, with 10 bases between them. This CDR3 has 15 residues. The germline V gene has CDR1 SGHNT and CDR2 YYREEE (reference sequence). CDR3 coding DNA: TGTGCCAGCACGCCTCAAAGCTCTGGGGCCAACGTCCTGACTTTC. The encoded protein is CASTPQSSGANVLTF.

The chain joins TRBV7-2 to TRBJ1-2, with D hard to call. The CDR3 runs to 13 residues. V shed 4 bases and J shed 6 bases, with 12 bases lying between them. Germline V gives CDR1 SGHTA, CDR2 FQGNSA. In DNA, the CDR3 is TGTGCCAGCAGCTCGGGCCAGACTCATGGCTACACCTTC. This translates into CASSSGQTHGYTF.

This clone was seen once. The chain links TRBV30 to TRBJ2-7; no clear D. Trimming removed 2 bases from V and 2 bases from J, with 4 bases in between. The CDR3 contains 11 residues. CDR1 is GTSNPN and CDR2 is SVGIG in the germline V gene (reference sequence). CDR3 loop: CAWSKPYEQYF. Written as DNA, the CDR3 is TGTGCCTGGAGTAAGCCCTACGAGCAGTACTTC.

V gene TRBV11-2 combines with J gene TRBJ2-1, with 9 positions matching TRBD2. V lost 1 base, J lost 0 bases, and 4 bases stayed unmatched. Germline CDR1 SGHAT, CDR2 FQNNGV. This CDR3 contains 17 residues. CDR3 coding DNA: TGTGCCAGCAGCTTAGGACTAGCGGAAAGCTCCTACAATGAGCAGTTCTTC. Its translation is CASSLGLAESSYNEQFF.

The chain couples TRBV6-6 to TRBJ1-5, with a tentative D call TRBD1 (5 bases). V was pared by 0 bases and J by 3 bases, with 12 bases between. Germline V gives CDR1 MNHNY, CDR2 SVGAGI (reference sequence). The CDR3 has 16 residues. The CDR3 reads CASSYSIGAANQPQHF. The CDR3 DNA is TGTGCCAGCAGTTACTCGATCGGGGCAGCCAATCAGCCCCAGCATTTT.

This clone was detected only a few times. The gene calls are TRBV18 and TRBJ1-2, with 8 bases aligning to TRBD1. V gave up 4 bases and J gave up 3 bases; unmatched junction bases: 4. There are 14 residues in the CDR3. Germline assignment: CDR1 KGHSH and CDR2 LQKENI. The CDR3 DNA sequence: TGTGCCAGCTCACGGACAGGGAAGGACTATGGCTACACCTTC. Its protein is CASSRTGKDYGYTF.